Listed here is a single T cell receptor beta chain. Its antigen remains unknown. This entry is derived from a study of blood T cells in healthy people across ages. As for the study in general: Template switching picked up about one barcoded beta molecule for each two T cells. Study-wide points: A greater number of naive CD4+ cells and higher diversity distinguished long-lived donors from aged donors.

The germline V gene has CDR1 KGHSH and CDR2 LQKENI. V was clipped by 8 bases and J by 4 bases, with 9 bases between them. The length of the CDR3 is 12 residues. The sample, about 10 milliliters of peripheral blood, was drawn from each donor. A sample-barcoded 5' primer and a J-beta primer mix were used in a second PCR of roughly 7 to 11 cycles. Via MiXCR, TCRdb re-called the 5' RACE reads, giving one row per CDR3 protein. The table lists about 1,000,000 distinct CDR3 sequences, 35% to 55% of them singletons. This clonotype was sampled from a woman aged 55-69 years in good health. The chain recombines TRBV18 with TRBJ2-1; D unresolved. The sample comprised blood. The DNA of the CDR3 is TGTGCCAGCGCACTATCGTACAATGAGCAGTTCTTC. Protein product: CASALSYNEQFF.